This T cell receptor (beta chain) was retrieved from a study of blood T cell repertoires in COVID-19. Overall study: Samples representing acute and convalescent COVID-19 were sourced from the United States, Italy and Spain.

The CDR3 totals 15 residues. CDR1 is MGHRA and CDR2 is YSYEKL in the germline V gene. The V end lost 1 base, the J end lost 5 bases, and 14 bases lay between the germline ends. The authors' processing: Estimates of nucleated cell counts were drawn from the amplification of reference gene primers. The method was immunoSEQ multiplex PCR; TCRdb's version includes in-frame clones alone and lacks a portion of them. V, J and clone size are taken as reported in that table, and D and trimming were inferred from the DNA itself. The data contain under 250,000 clones, around four fifths of them singletons. This clone has just a few counts.

This receptor was obtained from a woman aged 70-85 years with active or convalescent COVID-19. Sample: peripheral blood. The gene calls are TRBV4-1 and TRBJ2-5; perhaps TRBD1 as D (6 bases). The CDR3 DNA reads as TGCGCCAGCAGCCAAGGGACAGATGGAATGGAGACCCAGTACTTC. Protein: CASSQGTDGMETQYF.